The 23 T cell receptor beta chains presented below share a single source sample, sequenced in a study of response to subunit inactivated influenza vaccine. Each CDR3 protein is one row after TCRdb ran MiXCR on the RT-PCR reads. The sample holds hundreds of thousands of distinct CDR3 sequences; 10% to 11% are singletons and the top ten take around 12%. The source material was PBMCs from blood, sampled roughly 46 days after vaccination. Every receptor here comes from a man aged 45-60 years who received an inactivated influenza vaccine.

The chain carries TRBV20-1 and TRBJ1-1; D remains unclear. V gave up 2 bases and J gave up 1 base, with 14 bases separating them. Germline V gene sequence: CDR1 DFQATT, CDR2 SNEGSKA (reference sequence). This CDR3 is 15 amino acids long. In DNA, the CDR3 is TGCAGTGCTAGATTAATAATCTTAAAGAACACTGAAGCTTTCTTT. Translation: CSARLIILKNTEAFF.

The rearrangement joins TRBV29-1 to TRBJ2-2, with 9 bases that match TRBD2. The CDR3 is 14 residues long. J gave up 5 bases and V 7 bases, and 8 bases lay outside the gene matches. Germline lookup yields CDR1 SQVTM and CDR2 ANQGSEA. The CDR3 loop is CSAIIAGETGELFF. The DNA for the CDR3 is TGCAGCGCCATTATAGCGGGAGAAACCGGGGAGCTGTTTTTT.

The CDR3 region is CASSSLQGTEQFF. The CDR3 DNA sequence: TGTGCCAGCAGCTCCCTACAGGGGACTGAGCAGTTCTTC. The V call is TRBV7-2, the J call TRBJ2-1, with TRBD1 matching over 7 bases. CDR3 length: 13 amino acids. Germline V gene sequence: CDR1 SGHTA, CDR2 FQGNSA. V was clipped by 4 bases and J by 9 bases; unmatched bases: 6.

The CDR3 loop reads CASSSYSNTGELFF. The CDR3 DNA follows: TGCGCCAGCAGCTCCTACAGTAACACCGGGGAGCTGTTTTTT. The chain uses TRBV5-1 and TRBJ2-2, with D hard to call. The CDR3 is 14 amino acids. Per germline, CDR1 SGHRS and CDR2 YFSETQ. The ends were cut back, 3 bases at V and 2 bases at J, with 8 bases in the middle.

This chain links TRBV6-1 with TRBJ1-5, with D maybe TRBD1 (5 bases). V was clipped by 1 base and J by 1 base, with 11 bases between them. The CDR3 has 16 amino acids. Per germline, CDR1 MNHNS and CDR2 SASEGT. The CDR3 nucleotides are TGTGCCAGCAGTGAAGAGTTCAGGGCCAGCAATCAGCCCCAGCATTTT. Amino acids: CASSEEFRASNQPQHF.

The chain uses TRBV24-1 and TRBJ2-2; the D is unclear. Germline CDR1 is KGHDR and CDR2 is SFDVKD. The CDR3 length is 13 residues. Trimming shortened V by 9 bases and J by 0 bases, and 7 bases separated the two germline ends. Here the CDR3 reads CATDTPNTGELFF. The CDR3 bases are TGTGCCACCGACACCCCGAACACCGGGGAGCTGTTTTTT.

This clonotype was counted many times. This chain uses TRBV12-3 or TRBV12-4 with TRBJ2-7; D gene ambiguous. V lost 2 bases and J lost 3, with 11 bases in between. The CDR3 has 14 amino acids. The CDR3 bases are TGTGCCAGCAGTTTAAGGACGGGCCACTACGAGCAGTACTTC. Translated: CASSLRTGHYEQYF.

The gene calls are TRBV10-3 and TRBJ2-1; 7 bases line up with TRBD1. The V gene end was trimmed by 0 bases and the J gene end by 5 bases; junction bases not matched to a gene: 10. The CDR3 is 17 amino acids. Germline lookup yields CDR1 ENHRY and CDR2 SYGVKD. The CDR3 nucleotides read TGTGCCATCAGTGAGTCGCAGAGACAGGGAAGTGACAATGAGCAGTTCTTC. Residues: CAISESQRQGSDNEQFF.

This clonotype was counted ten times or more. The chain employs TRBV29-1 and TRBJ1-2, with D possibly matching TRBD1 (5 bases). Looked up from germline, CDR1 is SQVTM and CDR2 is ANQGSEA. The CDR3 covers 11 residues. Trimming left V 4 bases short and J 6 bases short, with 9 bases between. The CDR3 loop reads CSVAGTDGYTF. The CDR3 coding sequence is TGCAGCGTTGCCGGGACTGATGGCTACACCTTC. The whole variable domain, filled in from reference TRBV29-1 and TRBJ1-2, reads SAVISQKPSRDICQRGTSLTIQCQVDSQVTMMFWYRQQPGQSLTLIATANQGSEATYESGFVIDKFPISRPNLTFSTLTVSNMSPEDSSIYLCSVAGTDGYTFGSGTRLTVV.

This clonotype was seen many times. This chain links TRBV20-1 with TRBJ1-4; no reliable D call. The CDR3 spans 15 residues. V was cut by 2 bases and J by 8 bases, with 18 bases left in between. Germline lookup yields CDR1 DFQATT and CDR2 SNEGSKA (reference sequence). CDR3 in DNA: TGCAGTGCTAGATTGGTTCAACCCGGCGGGGAAAAACTGTTTTTT. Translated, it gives CSARLVQPGGEKLFF.

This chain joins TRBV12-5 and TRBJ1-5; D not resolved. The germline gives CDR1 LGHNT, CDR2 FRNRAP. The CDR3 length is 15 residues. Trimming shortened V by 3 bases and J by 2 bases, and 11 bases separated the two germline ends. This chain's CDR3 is CASGFWKEGNQPQHF. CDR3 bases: TGTGCTAGTGGTTTTTGGAAGGAGGGCAATCAGCCCCAGCATTTT.

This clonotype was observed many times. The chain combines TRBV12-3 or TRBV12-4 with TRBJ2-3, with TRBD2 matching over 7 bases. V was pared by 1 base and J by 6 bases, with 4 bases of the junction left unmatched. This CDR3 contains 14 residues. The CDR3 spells CASSLERGWDTQYF. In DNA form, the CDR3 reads TGTGCCAGCAGTTTAGAGCGGGGTTGGGATACGCAGTATTTT.

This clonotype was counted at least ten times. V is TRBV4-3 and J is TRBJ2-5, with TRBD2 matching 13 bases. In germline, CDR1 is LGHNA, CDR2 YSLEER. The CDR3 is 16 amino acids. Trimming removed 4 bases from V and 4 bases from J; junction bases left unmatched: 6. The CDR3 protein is CASSLTGTSGAETQYF. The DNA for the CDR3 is TGCGCCAGCAGCCTAACCGGGACTAGCGGGGCAGAGACCCAGTACTTC.

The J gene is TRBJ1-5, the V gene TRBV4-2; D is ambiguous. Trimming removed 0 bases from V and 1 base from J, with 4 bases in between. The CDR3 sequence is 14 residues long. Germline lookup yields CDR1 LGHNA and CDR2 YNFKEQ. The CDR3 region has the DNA TGTGCCAGCAGCCAAGACAGGAGCAATCAGCCCCAGCATTTT. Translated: CASSQDRSNQPQHF.

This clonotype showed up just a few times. The CDR3: CASRGPNEQFF. The CDR3 DNA follows: TGTGCCAGCCGCGGTCCCAATGAGCAGTTCTTC. The chain has TRBV28 and TRBJ2-1; D gene uncertain. Germline loops: CDR1 MDHEN, CDR2 SYDVKM. The CDR3 contains 11 residues. V was clipped by 8 bases and J by 6 bases, with 8 bases between them.

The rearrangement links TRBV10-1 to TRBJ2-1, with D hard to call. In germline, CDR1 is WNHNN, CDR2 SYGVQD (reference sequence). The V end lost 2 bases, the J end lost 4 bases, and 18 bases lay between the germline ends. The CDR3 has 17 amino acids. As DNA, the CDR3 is TGCGCCAGCAGTGAGCGGGTCGGACCAGCTTCATACAATGAGCAGTTCTTC. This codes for CASSERVGPASYNEQFF.

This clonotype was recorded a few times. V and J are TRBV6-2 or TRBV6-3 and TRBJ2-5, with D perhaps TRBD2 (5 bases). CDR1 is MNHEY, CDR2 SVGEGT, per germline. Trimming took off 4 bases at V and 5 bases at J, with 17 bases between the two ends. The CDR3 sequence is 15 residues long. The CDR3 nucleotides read TGTGCCAGCAGTTTAAAGGTCATCAGAGGGGAGACCCAGTACTTC. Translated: CASSLKVIRGETQYF.

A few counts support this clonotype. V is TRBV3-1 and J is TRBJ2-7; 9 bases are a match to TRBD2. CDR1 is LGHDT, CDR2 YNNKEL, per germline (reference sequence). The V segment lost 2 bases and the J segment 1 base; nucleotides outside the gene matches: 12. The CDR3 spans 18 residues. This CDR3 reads CASSQYGISAGGSYEQYF. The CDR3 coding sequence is TGTGCCAGCAGCCAATACGGCATATCAGCGGGAGGATCCTACGAGCAGTACTTC.

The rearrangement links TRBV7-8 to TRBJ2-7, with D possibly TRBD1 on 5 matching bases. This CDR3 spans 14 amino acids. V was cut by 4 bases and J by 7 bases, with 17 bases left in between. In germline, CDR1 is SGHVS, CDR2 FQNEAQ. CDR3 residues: CASSWGWQGGEQYF. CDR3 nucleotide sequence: TGTGCCAGCAGCTGGGGTTGGCAGGGTGGGGAGCAGTACTTC.

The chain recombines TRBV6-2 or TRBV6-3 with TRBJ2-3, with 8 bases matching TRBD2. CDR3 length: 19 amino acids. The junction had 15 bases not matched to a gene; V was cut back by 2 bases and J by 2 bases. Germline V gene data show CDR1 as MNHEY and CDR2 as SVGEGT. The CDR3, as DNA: TGTGCCAGCAGTTACGTGGCTGGTTTGAGCGGGGGATCCACAGATACGCAGTATTTT. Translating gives CASSYVAGLSGGSTDTQYF.

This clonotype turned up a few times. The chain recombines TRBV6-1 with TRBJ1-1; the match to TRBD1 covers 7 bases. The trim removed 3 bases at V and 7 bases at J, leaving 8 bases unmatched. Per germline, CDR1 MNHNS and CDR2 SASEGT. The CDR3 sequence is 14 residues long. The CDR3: CASSELTGYREAFF. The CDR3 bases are TGTGCCAGCAGTGAGTTGACAGGGTATCGTGAAGCTTTCTTT.

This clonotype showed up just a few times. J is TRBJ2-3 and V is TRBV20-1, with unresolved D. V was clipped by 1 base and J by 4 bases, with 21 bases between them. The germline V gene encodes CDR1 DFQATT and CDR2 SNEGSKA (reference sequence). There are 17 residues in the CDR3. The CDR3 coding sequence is TGCAGTGCTAGAGGTCCCCATAGGGCCCGGGTCGCAGATACGCAGTATTTT. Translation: CSARGPHRARVADTQYF.

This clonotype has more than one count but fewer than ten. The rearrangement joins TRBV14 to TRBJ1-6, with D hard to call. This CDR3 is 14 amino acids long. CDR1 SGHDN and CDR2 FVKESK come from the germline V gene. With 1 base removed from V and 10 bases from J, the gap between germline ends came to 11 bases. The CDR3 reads CASSQARRGSPLHF. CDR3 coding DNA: TGTGCCAGCAGCCAAGCGCGTCGCGGGTCACCCCTCCACTTT.